This T cell receptor beta chain was found in a study of shared clonotypes between healthy human individuals. Naive CD8 populations comprised CD45RO-negative cells positively selected for CCR7, excluding terminally differentiated effector memory CD45RA+ cells. The protocol was immunoSEQ multiplex PCR, while the TCRdb copy is restricted to in-frame clones and leaves out a portion. The sample records roughly 550,000 clones, nearly 97% being singletons. The CDR3 totals 13 residues. V trimming: 6 bases; J trimming: 6 bases; junction bases outside the gene matches: 8. Looked up from germline, CDR1 is MDHEN and CDR2 is SYDVKM. Overall study results and limits: Naive subsets tended to show greater estimated richness than memory subsets. Only blood was sampled; tissue repertoires likely differ.

Regarding this clone: Its cognate antigen is unknown.

The source of this sequence is a woman aged 30 to 39 in good health. The chain combines TRBV28 with TRBJ2-7; 7 bases fit TRBD1. Sequencing was done on a sample of naive CD8+ T cells sorted from blood. CDR3 DNA sequence: TGTGCCAGCAGATCGAGGGGGCAGGCCGAGCAGTACTTC. Its translation: CASRSRGQAEQYF.